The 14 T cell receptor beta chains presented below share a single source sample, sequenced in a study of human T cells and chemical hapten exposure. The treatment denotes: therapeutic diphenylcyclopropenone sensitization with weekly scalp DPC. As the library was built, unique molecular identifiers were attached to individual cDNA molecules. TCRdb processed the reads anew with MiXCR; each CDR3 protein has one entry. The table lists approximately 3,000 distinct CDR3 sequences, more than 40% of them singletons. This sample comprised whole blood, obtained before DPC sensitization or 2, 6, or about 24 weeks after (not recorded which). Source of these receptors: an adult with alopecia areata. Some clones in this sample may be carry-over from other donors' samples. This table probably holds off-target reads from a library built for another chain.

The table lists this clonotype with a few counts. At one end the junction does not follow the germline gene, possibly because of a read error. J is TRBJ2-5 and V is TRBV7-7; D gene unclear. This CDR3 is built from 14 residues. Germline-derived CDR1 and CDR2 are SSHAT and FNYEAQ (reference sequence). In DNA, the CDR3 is TGTGCTAGCAGCTTATCGGCAACCCAAGAGACCCAGTACTTC. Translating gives CASSLSATQETQYF. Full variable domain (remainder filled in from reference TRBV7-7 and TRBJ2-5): GAGVSQSPRYKVTKRGQDVTLRCDPISSHATLYWYQQALGQGPEFLTYFNYEAQPDKSGLPSDRFSAERPEGSISTLTIQRTEQRDSAMYRCASSLSATQETQYFGPGTRLLVL.

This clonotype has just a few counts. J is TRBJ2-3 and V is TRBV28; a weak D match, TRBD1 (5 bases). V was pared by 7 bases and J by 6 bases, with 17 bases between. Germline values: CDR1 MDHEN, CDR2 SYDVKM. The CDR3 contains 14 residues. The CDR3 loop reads CASTPQGRPDTQYF. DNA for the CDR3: TGTGCCAGCACCCCCCAGGGCCGCCCGGATACGCAGTATTTT.

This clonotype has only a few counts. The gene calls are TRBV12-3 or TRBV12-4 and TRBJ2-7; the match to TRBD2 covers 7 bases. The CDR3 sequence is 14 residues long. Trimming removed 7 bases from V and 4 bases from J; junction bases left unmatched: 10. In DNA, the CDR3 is TGTGCCAGCACCCCTCGCGGGGGTTGGTACGAGCAGTACTTC. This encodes CASTPRGGWYEQYF.

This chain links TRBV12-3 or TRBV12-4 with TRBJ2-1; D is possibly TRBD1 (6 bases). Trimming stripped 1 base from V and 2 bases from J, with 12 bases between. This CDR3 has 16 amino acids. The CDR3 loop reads CASSLGQGLPYNEQFF. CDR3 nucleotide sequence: TGTGCCAGCAGTTTAGGGCAGGGGCTTCCCTACAATGAGCAGTTCTTC.

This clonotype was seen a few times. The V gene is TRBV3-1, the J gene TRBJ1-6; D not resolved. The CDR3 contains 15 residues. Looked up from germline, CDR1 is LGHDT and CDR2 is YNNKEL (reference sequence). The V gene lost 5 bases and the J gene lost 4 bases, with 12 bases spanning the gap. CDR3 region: CASSNRREYNSPLHF. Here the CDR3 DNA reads TGTGCCAGCAGCAATCGACGGGAATATAATTCACCCCTCCACTTT.

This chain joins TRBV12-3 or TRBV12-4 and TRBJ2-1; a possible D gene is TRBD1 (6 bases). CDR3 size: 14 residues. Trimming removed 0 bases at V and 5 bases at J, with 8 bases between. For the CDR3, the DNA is TGTGCCAGCAGTTTAGCGGGGACAAACAATGAGCAGTTCTTC. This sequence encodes CASSLAGTNNEQFF.

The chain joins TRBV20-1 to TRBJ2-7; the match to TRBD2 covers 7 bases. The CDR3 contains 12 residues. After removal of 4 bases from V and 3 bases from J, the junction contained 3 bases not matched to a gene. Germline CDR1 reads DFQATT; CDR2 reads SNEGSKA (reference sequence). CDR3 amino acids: CSAMGGGYEQYF. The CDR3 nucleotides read TGCAGTGCTATGGGCGGGGGCTACGAGCAGTACTTC.

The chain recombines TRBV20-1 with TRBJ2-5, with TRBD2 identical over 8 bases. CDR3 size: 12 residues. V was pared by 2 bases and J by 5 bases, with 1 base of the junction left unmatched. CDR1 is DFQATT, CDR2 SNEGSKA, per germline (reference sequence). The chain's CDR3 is CSARSSGETQYF. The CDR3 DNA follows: TGCAGTGCTAGATCTAGCGGGGAGACCCAGTACTTC.

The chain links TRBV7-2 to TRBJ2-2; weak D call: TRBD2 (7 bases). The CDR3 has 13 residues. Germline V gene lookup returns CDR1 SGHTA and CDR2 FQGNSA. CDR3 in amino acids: CAARGRDSGELFF. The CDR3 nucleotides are TGTGCTGCGCGGGGGCGTGACTCCGGGGAGCTGTTTTTT.

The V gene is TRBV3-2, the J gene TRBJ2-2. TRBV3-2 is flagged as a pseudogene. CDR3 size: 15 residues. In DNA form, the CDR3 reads TGTGCCAGCAGCCAATCCGGACGGAACACCGGGGAGCTGTTTTTT. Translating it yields CASSQSGRNTGELFF.

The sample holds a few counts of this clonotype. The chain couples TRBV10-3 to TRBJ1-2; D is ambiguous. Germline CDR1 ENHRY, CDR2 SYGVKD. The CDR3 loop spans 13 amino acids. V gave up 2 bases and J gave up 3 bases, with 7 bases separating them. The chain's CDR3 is CAISEDQDYGYTF. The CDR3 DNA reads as TGTGCCATCAGTGAGGATCAGGACTATGGCTACACCTTC.

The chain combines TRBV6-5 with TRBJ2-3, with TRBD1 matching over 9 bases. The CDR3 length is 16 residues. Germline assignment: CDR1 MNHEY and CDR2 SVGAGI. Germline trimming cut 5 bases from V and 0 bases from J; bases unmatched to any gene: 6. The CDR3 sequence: CASSRETGGSTDTQYF. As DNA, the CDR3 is TGTGCCAGCAGTCGAGAAACAGGGGGCAGCACAGATACGCAGTATTTT.

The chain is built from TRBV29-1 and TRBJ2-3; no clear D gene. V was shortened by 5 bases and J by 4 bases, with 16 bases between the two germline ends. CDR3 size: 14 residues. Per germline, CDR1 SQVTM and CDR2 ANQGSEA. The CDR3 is CSVLRGTLSDTQYF. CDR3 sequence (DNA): TGCAGCGTTCTTCGCGGTACGTTGTCAGATACGCAGTATTTT.

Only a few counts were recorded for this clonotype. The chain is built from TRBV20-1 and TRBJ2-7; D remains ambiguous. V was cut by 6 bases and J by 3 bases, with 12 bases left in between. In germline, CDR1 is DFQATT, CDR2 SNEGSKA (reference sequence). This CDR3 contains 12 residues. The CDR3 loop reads CSARGNSYEQYF. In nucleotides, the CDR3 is TGCAGTGCCCGCGGAAACAGCTACGAGCAGTACTTC.